Listed below are T cell receptor beta chains from one sample, sequenced in a study of T-cell memory formation after mild COVID-19. Each CDR3 protein gets one entry after TCRdb re-called the 5' RACE reads with MiXCR. The repertoire includes roughly 480,000 distinct CDR3 sequences, approximately 23% of them detected once, and under 15% sits in the top ten. The sequenced material came from PBMCs or a T cell subset sorted from them (not recorded which). These receptors came from an adult woman who had mild COVID-19 (a few samples of this study predate the infection). Cell type and time point are not known. CDR3s include the opening cysteine and the closing phenylalanine or tryptophan. D genes are given only for firm matches. A row's size may be missing; if present it is once, few, many or a size class.

few TRBJ2-2 TRBV15 TRBD2 CATSWEGRGTGELFF TGTGCCACCAGCTGGGAGGGGCGCGGCACCGGGGAGCTGTTTTTT
NA TRBJ1-1 TRBV5-5 NA CASSLGDMNTEAFF TGTGCCAGCAGCTTAGGCGACATGAACACTGAAGCTTTCTTT
once TRBJ2-1 TRBV9 NA CASSVGQGRSYNEQFF TGTGCCAGCAGCGTAGGGCAGGGCCGATCCTACAATGAGCAGTTCTTC
NA TRBJ2-4 TRBV15 NA CATSRDRGRGVAKNIQYF TGTGCCACCAGCAGAGATAGAGGACGGGGAGTAGCCAAAAACATTCAGTACTTC
NA TRBJ2-1 TRBV20-1 TRBD1 CSARGAGGTFNEQFF TGCAGTGCTAGAGGCGCAGGGGGAACCTTCAATGAGCAGTTCTTC
NA TRBJ1-1 TRBV7-9 NA CASSTYQGHLNTEAFF TGTGCCAGCAGCACTTACCAGGGTCACCTGAACACTGAAGCTTTCTTT
NA TRBJ2-5 TRBV5-1 NA CASGSPGGAILETQYF TGCGCCAGCGGCTCCCCAGGGGGGGCCATACTGGAGACCCAGTACTTC
few TRBJ2-7 TRBV9 TRBD2 CASSSSSGGYEQYF TGTGCCAGCAGCTCGAGTTCGGGAGGCTACGAGCAGTACTTC
NA TRBJ1-2 TRBV18 NA CASSPPTSNYGYTF TGTGCCAGCTCACCACCGACCAGTAACTATGGCTACACCTTC
NA TRBJ1-1 TRBV12-3/TRBV12-4 NA CASSLEGGDTEAFF TGTGCCAGCAGTTTAGAGGGGGGGGACACTGAAGCTTTCTTT
many TRBJ2-5 TRBV7-3 NA CASSLGQKETQYF TGTGCCAGCAGCTTAGGACAGAAAGAGACCCAGTACTTC
many TRBJ2-1 TRBV5-4 TRBD1 CASSLTGGNEQFF TGTGCCAGCAGCCTTACAGGGGGGAATGAGCAGTTCTTC
NA TRBJ2-7 TRBV13 TRBD2 CASSLETSGSSEQYF TGTGCCAGCAGCCTCGAGACTAGCGGGAGTTCCGAGCAGTACTTC
few TRBJ1-2 TRBV20-1 NA CSARDVGSYGYTF TGCAGTGCTAGAGATGTAGGGAGCTATGGCTACACCTTC
few TRBJ2-1 TRBV12-3/TRBV12-4 TRBD2 CASRLAGSDEQFF TGTGCCAGCAGGTTAGCGGGATCCGATGAGCAGTTCTTC
NA TRBJ1-1 TRBV18 NA CASSPGGTTPAFF TGTGCCAGCTCACCAGGGGGCACTACCCCAGCTTTCTTT
NA TRBJ1-1 TRBV12-3/TRBV12-4 NA CASTGGKGFAEAFF TGTGCCAGCACCGGCGGAAAGGGTTTCGCTGAAGCTTTCTTT
NA TRBJ2-1 TRBV28 TRBD1 CASSFGPGQGGEQFF TGTGCCAGCAGTTTTGGCCCGGGACAGGGAGGTGAGCAGTTCTTC
NA TRBJ1-4 TRBV12-3/TRBV12-4 NA CASSLQGLGEKLFF TGTGCCAGCAGTTTACAGGGTCTGGGGGAAAAACTGTTTTTT
NA TRBJ1-5 TRBV7-6 NA CASSLEQGSNQPQHF TGTGCCAGCAGCTTAGAGCAGGGTAGCAATCAGCCCCAGCATTTT
NA TRBJ2-3 TRBV7-3 NA CASSLQGLRTDTQYF TGTGCCAGCAGCTTACAGGGATTGCGCACAGATACGCAGTATTTT
NA TRBJ2-1 TRBV6-7 TRBD2 CASSYSHGLALDGEQFF TGTGCCAGCAGTTACTCGCACGGACTAGCGTTGGACGGGGAGCAGTTCTTC